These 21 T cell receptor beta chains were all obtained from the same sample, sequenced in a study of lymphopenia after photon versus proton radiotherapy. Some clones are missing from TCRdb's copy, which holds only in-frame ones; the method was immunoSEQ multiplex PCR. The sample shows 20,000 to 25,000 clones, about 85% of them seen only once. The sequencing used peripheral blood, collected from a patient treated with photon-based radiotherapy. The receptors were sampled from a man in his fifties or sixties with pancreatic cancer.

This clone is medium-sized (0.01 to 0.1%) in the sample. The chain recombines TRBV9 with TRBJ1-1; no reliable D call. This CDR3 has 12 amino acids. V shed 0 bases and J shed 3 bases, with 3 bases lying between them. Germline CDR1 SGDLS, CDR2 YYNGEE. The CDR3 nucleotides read TGTGCCAGCAGCGTAGAGGACACTGAAGCTTTCTTT. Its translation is CASSVEDTEAFF.

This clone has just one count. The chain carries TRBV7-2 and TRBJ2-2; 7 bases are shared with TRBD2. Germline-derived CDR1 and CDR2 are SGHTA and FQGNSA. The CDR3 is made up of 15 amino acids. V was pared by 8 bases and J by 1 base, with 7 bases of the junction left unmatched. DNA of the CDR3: TGTGCCAGCGGTCGGGGCGGGGGGAACACCGGGGAGCTGTTTTTT. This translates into CASGRGGGNTGELFF.

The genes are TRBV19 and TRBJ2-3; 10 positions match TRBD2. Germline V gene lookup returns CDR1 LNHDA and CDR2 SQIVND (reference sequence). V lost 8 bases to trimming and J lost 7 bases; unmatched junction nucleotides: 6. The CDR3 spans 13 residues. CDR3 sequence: CASSLSGGYTQYF. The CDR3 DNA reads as TGTGCCAGTTCTCTTAGCGGGGGGTATACGCAGTATTTT.

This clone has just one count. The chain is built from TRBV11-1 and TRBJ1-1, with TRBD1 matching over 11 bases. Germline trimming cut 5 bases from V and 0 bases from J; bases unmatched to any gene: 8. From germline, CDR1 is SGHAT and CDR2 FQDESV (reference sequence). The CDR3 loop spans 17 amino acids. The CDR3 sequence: CASSLGQGGLMNTEAFF. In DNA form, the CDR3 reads TGTGCCAGCAGCCTGGGACAGGGGGGACTAATGAACACTGAAGCTTTCTTT.

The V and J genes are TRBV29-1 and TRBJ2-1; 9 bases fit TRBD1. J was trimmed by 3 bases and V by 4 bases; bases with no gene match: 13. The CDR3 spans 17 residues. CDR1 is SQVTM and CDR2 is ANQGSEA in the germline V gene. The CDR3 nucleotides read TGCAGCGTTGCCGGACAGGGGTTTTTTCGGATCTACAATGAGCAGTTCTTC. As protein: CSVAGQGFFRIYNEQFF.

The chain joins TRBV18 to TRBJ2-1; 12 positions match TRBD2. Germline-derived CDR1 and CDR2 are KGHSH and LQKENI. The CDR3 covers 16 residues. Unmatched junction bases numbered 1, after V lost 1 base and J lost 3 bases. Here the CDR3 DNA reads TGTGCCAGCTCACCACGACTAGCGGGGGACTACAATGAGCAGTTCTTC. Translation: CASSPRLAGDYNEQFF.

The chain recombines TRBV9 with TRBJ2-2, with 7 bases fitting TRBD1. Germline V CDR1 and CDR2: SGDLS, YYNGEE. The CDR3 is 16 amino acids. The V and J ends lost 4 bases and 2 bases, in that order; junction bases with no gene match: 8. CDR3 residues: CASSPRGDSNTGELFF. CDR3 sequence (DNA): TGTGCCAGCAGCCCGAGAGGGGACAGCAACACCGGGGAGCTGTTTTTT.

CDR3 nucleotides: TGTGCCAGCAGTTCTAAGGTGGGGGGCGGTCAGCCCCAGCATTTT. This codes for CASSSKVGGGQPQHF. The V call is TRBV6-1, the J call TRBJ1-5; a possible D gene is TRBD1 (6 bases). V shed 5 bases and J shed 6 bases, with 17 bases lying between them. There are 15 residues in the CDR3. CDR1 and CDR2 from the germline V gene are MNHNS and SASEGT.

CDR3 in DNA: TGTGCCAGCAGCTTAGGCGGACGCTGGCTCAGTAACTATGGCTACACCTTC. It codes for CASSLGGRWLSNYGYTF. The chain employs TRBV7-9 and TRBJ1-2; D not resolved. This CDR3 has 17 residues. Between the trimmed V and J ends, which lost 1 base and 1 base, there was a span of 16 bases. Germline loops: CDR1 SEHNR, CDR2 FQNEAQ (reference sequence).

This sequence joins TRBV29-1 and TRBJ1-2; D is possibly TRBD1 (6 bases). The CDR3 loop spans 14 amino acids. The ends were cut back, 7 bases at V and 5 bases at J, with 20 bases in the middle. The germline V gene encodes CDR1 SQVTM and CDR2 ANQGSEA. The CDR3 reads CSASATGTGYGYTF. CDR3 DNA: TGCAGCGCCTCCGCCACAGGGACGGGGTATGGCTACACCTTC.

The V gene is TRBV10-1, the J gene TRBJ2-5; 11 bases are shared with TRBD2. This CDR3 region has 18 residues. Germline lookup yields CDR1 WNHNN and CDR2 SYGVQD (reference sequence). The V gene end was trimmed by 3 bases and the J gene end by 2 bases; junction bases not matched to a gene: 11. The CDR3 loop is CASSDRPSSGGFQETQYF. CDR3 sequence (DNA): TGCGCCAGCAGTGACCGCCCTTCTAGCGGGGGGTTTCAAGAGACCCAGTACTTC.

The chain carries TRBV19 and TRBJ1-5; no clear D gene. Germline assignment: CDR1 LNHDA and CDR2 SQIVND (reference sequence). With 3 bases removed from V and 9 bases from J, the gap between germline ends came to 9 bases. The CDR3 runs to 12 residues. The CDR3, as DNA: TGTGCCAGTAGTATCCGCCGGGGGCCCCAGCATTTT. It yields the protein CASSIRRGPQHF.

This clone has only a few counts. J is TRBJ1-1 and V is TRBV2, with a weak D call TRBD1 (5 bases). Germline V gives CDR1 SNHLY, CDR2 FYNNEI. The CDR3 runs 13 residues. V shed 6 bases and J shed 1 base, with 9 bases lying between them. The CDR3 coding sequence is TGTGCCAGCAGCGTGGACACGAACACTGAAGCTTTCTTT. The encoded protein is CASSVDTNTEAFF.

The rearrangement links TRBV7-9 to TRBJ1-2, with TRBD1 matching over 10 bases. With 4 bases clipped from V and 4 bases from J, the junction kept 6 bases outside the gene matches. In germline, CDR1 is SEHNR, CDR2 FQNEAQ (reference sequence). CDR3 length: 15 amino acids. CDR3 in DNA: TGTGCCAGCAGCTCTGACAGGGGGCTTTTCTATGGCTACACCTTC. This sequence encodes CASSSDRGLFYGYTF.

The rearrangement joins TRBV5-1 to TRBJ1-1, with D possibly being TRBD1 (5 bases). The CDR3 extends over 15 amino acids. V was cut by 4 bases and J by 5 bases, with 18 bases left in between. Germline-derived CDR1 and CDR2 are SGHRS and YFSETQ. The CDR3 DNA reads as TGCGCCAGCAGCACTGATAGGCGGGGGGAAACTGAAGCTTTCTTT. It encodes CASSTDRRGETEAFF.

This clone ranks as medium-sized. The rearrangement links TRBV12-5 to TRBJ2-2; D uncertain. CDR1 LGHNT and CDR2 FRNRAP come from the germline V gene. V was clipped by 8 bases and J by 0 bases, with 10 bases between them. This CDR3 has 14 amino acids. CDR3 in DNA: TGTGCTAGTTATAACGGACCGAACACCGGGGAGCTGTTTTTT. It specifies CASYNGPNTGELFF.

CDR3 protein: CSVVGDGIYEQYF. CDR3 coding DNA: TGCAGCGTTGTAGGGGACGGAATCTACGAGCAGTACTTC. This chain connects TRBV29-1 to TRBJ2-7; D possibly uses TRBD1 or TRBD2 (5 bases each). The germline V gene encodes CDR1 SQVTM and CDR2 ANQGSEA. This CDR3 is built from 13 residues. Trimming cost V 4 bases and J 3 bases, with 13 bases left between them.

CDR3 region: CASSLDGLSYEQYF. The DNA of the CDR3 is TGTGCCAGCAGCTTGGACGGCTTATCCTACGAGCAGTACTTC. This chain joins TRBV5-5 and TRBJ2-7; no clear D gene. From germline, CDR1 is SGHKS and CDR2 YYEKEE (reference sequence). CDR3 size: 14 residues. V shed 0 bases and J shed 1 base, with 8 bases lying between them. Together with reference TRBV5-5 and TRBJ2-7, the CDR3 gives the full variable domain: DAGVTQSPTHLIKTRGQQVTLRCSPISGHKSVSWYQQVLGQGPQFIFQYYEKEERGRGNFPDRFSARQFPNYSSELNVNALLLGDSALYLCASSLDGLSYEQYFGPGTRLTVT.

CDR3: CAWNGGGYAQYF. The CDR3 DNA is TGTGCCTGGAACGGGGGTGGATATGCGCAGTATTTT. This sequence joins TRBV30 and TRBJ2-3; perhaps TRBD2 as D (6 bases). Trimming cost V 4 bases and J 10 bases, with 15 bases left between them. CDR3 length equals 12 residues. Germline CDR1 is GTSNPN and CDR2 is SVGIG (reference sequence).

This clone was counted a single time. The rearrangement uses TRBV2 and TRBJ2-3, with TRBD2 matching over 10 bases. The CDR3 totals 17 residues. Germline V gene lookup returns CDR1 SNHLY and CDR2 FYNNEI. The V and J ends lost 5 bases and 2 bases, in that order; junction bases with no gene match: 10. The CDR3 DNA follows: TGTGCCAGCAGTCAAGTCGGACTAGCGGACCTCACAGATACGCAGTATTTT. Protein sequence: CASSQVGLADLTDTQYF. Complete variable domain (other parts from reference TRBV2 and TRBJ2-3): EPEVTQTPSHQVTQMGQEVILRCVPISNHLYFYWYRQILGQKVEFLVSFYNNEISEKSEIFDDQFSVERPDGSNFTLKIRSTKLEDSAMYFCASSQVGLADLTDTQYFGPGTRLTVL.

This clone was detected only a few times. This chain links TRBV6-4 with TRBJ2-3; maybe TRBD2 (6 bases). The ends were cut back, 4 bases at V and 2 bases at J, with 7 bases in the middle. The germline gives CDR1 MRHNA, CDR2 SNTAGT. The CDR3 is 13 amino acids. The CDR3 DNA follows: TGTGCCAGCAGTGCGGGGGACACAGATACGCAGTATTTT. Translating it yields CASSAGDTDTQYF.